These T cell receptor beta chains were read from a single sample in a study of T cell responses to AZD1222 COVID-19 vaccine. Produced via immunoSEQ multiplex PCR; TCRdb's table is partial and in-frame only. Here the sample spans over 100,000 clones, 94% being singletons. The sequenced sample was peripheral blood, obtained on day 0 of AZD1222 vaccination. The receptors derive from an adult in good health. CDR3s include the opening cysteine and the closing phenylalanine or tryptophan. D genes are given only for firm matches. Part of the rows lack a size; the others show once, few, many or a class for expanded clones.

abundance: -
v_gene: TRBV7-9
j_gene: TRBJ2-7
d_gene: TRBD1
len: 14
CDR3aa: CASSLLQGAYEQYF
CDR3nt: TGTGCCAGCAGCTTATTACAGGGGGCCTACGAGCAGTACTTC

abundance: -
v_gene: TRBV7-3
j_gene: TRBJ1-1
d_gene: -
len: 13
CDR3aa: CASSLGASLEAFF
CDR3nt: TGTGCCAGCAGCTTAGGGGCCAGCTTAGAAGCTTTCTTT

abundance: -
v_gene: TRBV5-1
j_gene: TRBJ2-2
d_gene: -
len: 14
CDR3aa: CASARLLNTGELFF
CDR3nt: TGCGCCAGCGCCCGCTTATTGAACACCGGGGAGCTGTTTTTT

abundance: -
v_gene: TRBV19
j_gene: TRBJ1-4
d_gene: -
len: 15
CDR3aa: CASSVDRNSNEKLFF
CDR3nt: TGTGCCAGTAGTGTCGACAGAAACTCTAATGAAAAACTGTTTTTT

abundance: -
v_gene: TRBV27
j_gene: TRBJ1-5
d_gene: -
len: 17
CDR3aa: CASREGSLISSYQPQHF
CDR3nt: TGTGCCAGCAGGGAGGGGTCCCTAATCAGCTCTTACCAGCCCCAGCATTTT

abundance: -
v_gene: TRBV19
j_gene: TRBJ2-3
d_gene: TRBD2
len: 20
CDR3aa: CASSILGGLAHTHHTDTQYF
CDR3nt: TGTGCCAGTAGTATCCTGGGGGGACTAGCGCATACCCACCACACAGATACGCAGTATTTT

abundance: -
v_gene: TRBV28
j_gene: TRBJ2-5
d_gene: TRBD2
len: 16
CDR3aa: CASSLRGAGLQGTQYF
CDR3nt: TGTGCCAGCAGTCTCCGGGGAGCGGGGCTCCAGGGGACCCAGTACTTC

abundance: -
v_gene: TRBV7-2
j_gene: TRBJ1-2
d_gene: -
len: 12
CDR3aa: CASSWGTYGYTF
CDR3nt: TGTGCCAGCAGTTGGGGCACCTATGGCTACACCTTC

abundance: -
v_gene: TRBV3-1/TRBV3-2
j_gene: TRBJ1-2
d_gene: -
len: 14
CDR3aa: CASSHIPGEYGYTF
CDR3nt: TGTGCCAGCAGCCACATACCCGGGGAGTATGGCTACACCTTC

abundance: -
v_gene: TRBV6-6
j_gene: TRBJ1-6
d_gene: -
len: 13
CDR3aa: CASAGTLGSPLHF
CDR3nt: TGTGCCAGCGCCGGGACCTTGGGATCACCCCTCCACTTT

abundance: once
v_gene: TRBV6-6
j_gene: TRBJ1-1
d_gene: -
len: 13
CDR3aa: CASSNYGYTEAFF
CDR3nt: TGTGCCAGCAGTAATTATGGTTACACTGAAGCTTTCTTT

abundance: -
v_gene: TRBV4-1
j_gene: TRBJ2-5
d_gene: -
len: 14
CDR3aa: CASSQENYLKTQYF
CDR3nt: TGCGCCAGCAGCCAAGAGAACTACCTGAAGACCCAGTACTTC

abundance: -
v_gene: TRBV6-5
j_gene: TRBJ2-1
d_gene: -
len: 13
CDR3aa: CASSLGLYNEQFF
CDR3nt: TGTGCCAGCAGCTTGGGACTGTACAATGAGCAGTTCTTC

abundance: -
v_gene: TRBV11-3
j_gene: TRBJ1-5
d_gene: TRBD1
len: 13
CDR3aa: CASSFPGQGPQHF
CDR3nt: TGTGCCAGCAGCTTCCCGGGACAGGGGCCCCAGCATTTT

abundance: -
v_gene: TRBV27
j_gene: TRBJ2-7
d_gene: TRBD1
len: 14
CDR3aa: CASRKGQGFNEQYF
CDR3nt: TGTGCCAGCAGGAAGGGACAGGGTTTTAACGAGCAGTACTTC

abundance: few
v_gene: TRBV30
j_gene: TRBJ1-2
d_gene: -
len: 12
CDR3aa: CAWSPANYGYTF
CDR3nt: TGTGCCTGGTCCCCAGCCAACTATGGCTACACCTTC